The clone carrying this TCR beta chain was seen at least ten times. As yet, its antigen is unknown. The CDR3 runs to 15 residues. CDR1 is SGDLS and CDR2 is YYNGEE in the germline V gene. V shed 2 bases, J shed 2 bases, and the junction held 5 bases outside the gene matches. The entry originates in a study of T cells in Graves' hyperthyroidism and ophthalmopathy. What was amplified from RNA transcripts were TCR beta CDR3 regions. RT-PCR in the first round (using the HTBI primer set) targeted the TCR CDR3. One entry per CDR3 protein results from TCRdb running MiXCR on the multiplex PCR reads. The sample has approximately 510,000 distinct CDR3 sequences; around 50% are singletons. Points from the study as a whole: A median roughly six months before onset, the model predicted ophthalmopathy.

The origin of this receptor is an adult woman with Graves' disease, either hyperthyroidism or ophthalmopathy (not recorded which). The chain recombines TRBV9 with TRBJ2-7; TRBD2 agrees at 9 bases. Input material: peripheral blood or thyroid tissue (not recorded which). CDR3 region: CASSVLAGDTYEQYF. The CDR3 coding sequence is TGTGCCAGCAGCGTCTTAGCGGGAGATACCTACGAGCAGTACTTC.